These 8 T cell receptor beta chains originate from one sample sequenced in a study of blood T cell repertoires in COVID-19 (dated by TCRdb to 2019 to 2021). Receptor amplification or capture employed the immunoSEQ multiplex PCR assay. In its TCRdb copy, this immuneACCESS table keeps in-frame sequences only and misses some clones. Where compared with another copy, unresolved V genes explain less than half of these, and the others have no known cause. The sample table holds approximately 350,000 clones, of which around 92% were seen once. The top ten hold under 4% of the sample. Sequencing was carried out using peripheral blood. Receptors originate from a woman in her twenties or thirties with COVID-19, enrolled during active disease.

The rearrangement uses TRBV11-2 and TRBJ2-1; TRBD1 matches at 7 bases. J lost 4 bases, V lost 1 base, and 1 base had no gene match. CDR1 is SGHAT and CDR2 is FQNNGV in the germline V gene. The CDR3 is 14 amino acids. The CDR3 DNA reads TGTGCCAGCAGCTTAGCGGGACAGTACAATGAGCAGTTCTTC. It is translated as CASSLAGQYNEQFF.

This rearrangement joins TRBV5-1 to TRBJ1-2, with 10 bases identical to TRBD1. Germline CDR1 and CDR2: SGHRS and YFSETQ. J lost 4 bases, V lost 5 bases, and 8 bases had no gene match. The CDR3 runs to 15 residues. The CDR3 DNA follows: TGCGCCAGCAGGCAGCCGGGACAGGGGATCTATGGCTACACCTTC. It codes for CASRQPGQGIYGYTF. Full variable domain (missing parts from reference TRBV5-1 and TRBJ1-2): KAGVTQTPRYLIKTRGQQVTLSCSPISGHRSVSWYQQTPGQGLQFLFEYFSETQRNKGNFPGRFSGRQFSNSRSEMNVSTLELGDSALYLCASRQPGQGIYGYTFGSGTRLTVV.

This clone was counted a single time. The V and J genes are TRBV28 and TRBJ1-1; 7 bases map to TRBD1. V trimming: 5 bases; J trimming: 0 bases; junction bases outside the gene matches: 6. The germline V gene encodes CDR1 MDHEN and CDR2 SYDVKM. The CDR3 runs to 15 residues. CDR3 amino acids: CASSLRQGMNTEAFF. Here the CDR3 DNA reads TGTGCCAGCAGTCTGAGACAGGGCATGAACACTGAAGCTTTCTTT.

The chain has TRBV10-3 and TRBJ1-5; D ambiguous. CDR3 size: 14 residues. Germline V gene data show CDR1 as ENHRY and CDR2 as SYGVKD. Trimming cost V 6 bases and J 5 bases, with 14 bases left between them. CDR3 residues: CAISSGEAYQPQHF. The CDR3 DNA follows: TGTGCCATCAGCTCAGGCGAAGCCTATCAGCCCCAGCATTTT.

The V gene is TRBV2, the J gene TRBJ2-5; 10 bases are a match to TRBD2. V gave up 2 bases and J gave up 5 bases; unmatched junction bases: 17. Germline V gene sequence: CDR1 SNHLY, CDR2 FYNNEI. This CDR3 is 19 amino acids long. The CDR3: CASSESFPPSGSLWETQYF. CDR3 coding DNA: TGTGCCAGCAGTGAATCTTTCCCGCCTAGCGGGAGCTTGTGGGAGACCCAGTACTTC.

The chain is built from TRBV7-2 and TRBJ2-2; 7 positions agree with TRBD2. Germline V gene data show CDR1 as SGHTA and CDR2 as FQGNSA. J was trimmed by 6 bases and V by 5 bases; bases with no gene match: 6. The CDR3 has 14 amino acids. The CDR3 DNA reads TGTGCCAGCAGCCAAGGACTAGGGTCCGGGGAGCTGTTTTTT. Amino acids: CASSQGLGSGELFF.

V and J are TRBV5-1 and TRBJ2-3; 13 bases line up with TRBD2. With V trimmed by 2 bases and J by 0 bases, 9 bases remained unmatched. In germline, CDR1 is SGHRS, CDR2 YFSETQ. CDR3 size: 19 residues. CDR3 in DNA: TGCGCCAGCAGCTTCAGGGGACTAGCGGGGCTCTCTAGCACAGATACGCAGTATTTT. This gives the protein CASSFRGLAGLSSTDTQYF.

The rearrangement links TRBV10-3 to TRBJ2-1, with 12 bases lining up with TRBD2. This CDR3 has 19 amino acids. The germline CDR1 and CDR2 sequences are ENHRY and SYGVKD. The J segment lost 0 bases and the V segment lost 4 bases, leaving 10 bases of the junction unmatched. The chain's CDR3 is CAISGRLAGGLSSYNEQFF. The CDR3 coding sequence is TGTGCCATCAGTGGACGGCTAGCGGGAGGGTTGAGCTCCTACAATGAGCAGTTCTTC.